The clone carrying this T cell receptor (beta chain) turned up a few times. Antigen unknown. TCRdb ran MiXCR on the 5' RACE reads and lists one entry per CDR3 protein. The table includes 500,000 or so distinct CDR3 sequences, around 20% detected once. The length of the CDR3 is 14 residues. Germline V CDR1 and CDR2: MNHNS, SASEGT. The V and J ends lost 5 bases and 5 bases respectively, with 13 bases between them. The data derive from a study of identical twins. Regarding the study as a whole: In zero-insertion analyses, partial confounding could arise from invariant MAIT and iNKT cells. Models underpredicted monozygotic twin sharing of out-of-frame TCR alpha.

The data were also submitted as part of a second study, on T cells expressing NK-cell markers. That source reports: The TCR beta repertoires were obtained from sorted CD3+CD56+NKG2C+, CD3+CD56+NKG2C- and CD3+CD56-NKG2C+ T cells.

Sequencing was done on a sample of CD4+ T cells sorted from blood. The chain has TRBV6-1 and TRBJ2-1, with D perhaps TRBD1 (6 bases). This receptor was identified in a woman younger than 30 in good health. The CDR3 DNA sequence: TGTGCCAGCAGTCGCTTGGACAGCCACAATGAGCAGTTCTTC. Translated: CASSRLDSHNEQFF.